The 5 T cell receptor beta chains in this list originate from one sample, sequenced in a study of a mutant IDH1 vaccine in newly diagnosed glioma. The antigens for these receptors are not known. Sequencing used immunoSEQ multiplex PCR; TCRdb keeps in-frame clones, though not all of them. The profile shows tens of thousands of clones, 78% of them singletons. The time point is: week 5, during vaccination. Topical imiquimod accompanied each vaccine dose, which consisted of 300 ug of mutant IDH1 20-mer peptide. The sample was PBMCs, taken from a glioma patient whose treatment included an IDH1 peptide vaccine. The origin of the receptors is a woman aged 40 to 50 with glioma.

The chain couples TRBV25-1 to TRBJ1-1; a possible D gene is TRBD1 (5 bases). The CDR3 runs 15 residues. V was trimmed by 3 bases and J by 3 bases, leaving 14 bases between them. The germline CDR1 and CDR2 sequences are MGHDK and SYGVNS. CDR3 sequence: CASSEMQGRYTEAFF. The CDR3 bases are TGTGCCAGCAGTGAGATGCAGGGAAGATACACTGAAGCTTTCTTT.

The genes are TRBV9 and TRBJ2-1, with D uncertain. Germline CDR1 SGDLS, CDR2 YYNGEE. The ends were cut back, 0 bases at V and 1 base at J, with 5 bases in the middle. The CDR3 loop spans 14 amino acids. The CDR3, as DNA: TGTGCCAGCAGCGTAGCGGGTTCCTACAATGAGCAGTTCTTC. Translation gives CASSVAGSYNEQFF.

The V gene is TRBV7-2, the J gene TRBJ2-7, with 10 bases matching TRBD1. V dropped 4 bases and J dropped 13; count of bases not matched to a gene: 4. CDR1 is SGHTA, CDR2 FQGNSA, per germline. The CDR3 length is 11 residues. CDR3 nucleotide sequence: TGTGCCAGCAGCTCCGGGACAGGGGTCTACTTC. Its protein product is CASSSGTGVYF. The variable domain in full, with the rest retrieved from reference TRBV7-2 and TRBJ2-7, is GAGVSQSPSNKVTEKGKDVELRCDPISGHTALYWYRQSLGQGLEFLIYFQGNSAPDKSGLPSDRFSAERTGGSVSTLTIQRTQQEDSAVYLCASSSGTGVYFGPGTRLTVT.

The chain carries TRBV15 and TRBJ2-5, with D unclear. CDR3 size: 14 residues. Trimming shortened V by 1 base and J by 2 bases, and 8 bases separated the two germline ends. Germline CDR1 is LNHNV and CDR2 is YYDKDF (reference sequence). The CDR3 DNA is TGTGCCACCAGCAGAGTTGGCAGGCAAGAGACCCAGTACTTC. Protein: CATSRVGRQETQYF.

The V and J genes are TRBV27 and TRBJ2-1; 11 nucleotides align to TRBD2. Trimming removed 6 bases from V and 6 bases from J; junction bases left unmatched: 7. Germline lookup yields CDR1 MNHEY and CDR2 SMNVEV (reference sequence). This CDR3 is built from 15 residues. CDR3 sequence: CASSRPGLAVNEQFF. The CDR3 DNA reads TGTGCCAGCAGCCGGCCGGGACTAGCGGTCAATGAGCAGTTCTTC.